This entry features one T cell receptor (beta chain) sequence. No antigen is known for it. CDR1 is SGHTA and CDR2 is FQGNSA in the germline V gene. The CDR3 has 15 amino acids. Trimming removed 3 bases at V and 3 bases at J, with 14 bases between. The sample is drawn from a study of T-cell memory formation after mild COVID-19. Study results and caveats: Some SARS-CoV-2-responding clones were already detected in memory before infection. Clones that contracted from day 15 to 85 had balanced CD4/CD8; later expanders were CD4+ biased. The authors left the SARS-CoV-2 specificity of second-wave clones peaking on day 37 unconfirmed.

TCRdb called the 5' RACE reads again in MiXCR, with one record for every CDR3 protein. Of approximately 45,000 distinct CDR3 sequences listed, around 6.6% were seen once; the top ten hold 0.65% to 0.85%. The specimen was PBMCs or a T cell subset sorted from them (not recorded which). The chain has TRBV7-2 and TRBJ1-2; the D gene is possibly TRBD1 (6 bases). The receptor was derived from an adult who had mild COVID-19 (a few samples of this study predate the infection). Cell type and time point are not known. The CDR3 nucleotides are TGTGCCAGCAGCTTTAACAGGGAGGACCACTATGGCTACACCTTC. Translating gives CASSFNREDHYGYTF.